These T cell receptor beta chains were read from a single sample in a study of Ad26.COV2.S vaccination and SARS-CoV-2 variants. TCRdb's copy holds only in-frame clones and misses some; the assay was immunoSEQ multiplex PCR. The profile shows around 350,000 clones, roughly 84% of them singletons. The material sequenced was peripheral blood, taken in a trial of Ad26.COV2.S vaccine versus placebo. These receptors were taken from a person aged 18-60 years who received the Ad26.COV2.S COVID-19 vaccine or a placebo. CDR3s leave out the opening cysteine and the closing phenylalanine or tryptophan. Each record gives: J gene, CDR3 length, V gene, D gene, CDR3 protein. A D gene is named only where the DNA matches it firmly.

J: TRBJ2-5
length: 12
V: TRBV5-1
D: NA
CDR3: ASSLWADQETQY

J: TRBJ2-7
length: 10
V: TRBV12-3/TRBV12-4
D: NA
CDR3: ASSFWGNEQY

J: TRBJ1-1
length: 11
V: TRBV4-3
D: NA
CDR3: ASSQDLGTEAF

J: TRBJ2-5
length: 12
V: TRBV7-8
D: NA
CDR3: ASSFAGKLETQY

J: TRBJ1-1
length: 10
V: TRBV30
D: NA
CDR3: AWSAGGFGAF

J: TRBJ1-1
length: 11
V: TRBV29-1
D: TRBD1
CDR3: SGSGQPNTEAF

J: TRBJ2-5
length: 13
V: TRBV5-6
D: TRBD2
CDR3: ASSVGLANKETQY

J: TRBJ2-1
length: 15
V: TRBV3-1/TRBV3-2
D: NA
CDR3: ASSQVSPPAAGYEQF

J: TRBJ2-3
length: 14
V: TRBV30
D: TRBD1
CDR3: AWSIEGQANTDTQY

J: TRBJ2-1
length: 10
V: TRBV5-5
D: NA
CDR3: ASSLGVNEQF

J: TRBJ2-3
length: 13
V: TRBV11-3
D: NA
CDR3: ASSLRGTPLDTQY

J: TRBJ2-3
length: 13
V: TRBV21-1
D: NA
CDR3: ASSKRVVRLDTQY

J: TRBJ2-7
length: 10
V: TRBV6-5
D: NA
CDR3: ASSRALHEQY

J: TRBJ2-7
length: 11
V: TRBV5-4
D: TRBD1
CDR3: ASSLDRGNGKY

J: TRBJ1-1
length: 11
V: TRBV7-2
D: NA
CDR3: ASSLGRGQGNF

J: TRBJ2-1
length: 14
V: TRBV18
D: TRBD2
CDR3: ASSPPSGGSYNEQF

J: TRBJ1-2
length: 12
V: TRBV5-1
D: TRBD1
CDR3: ASSLMDRSYGYT

J: TRBJ2-7
length: 12
V: TRBV6-2/TRBV6-3
D: TRBD1
CDR3: ASSWDRVRYEQY

J: TRBJ1-5
length: 14
V: TRBV27
D: TRBD1
CDR3: ASSLVAGGINQPQH

J: TRBJ2-1
length: 12
V: TRBV18
D: NA
CDR3: ASSPPNYINEQF

J: TRBJ2-1
length: 13
V: TRBV11-3
D: NA
CDR3: ASSLRGLLNNEQF

J: TRBJ1-2
length: 15
V: TRBV18
D: NA
CDR3: ASSPPRRFGINYGYT

J: TRBJ1-3
length: 14
V: TRBV4-1
D: NA
CDR3: ASSRTGTPRGNTIY

J: TRBJ2-1
length: 13
V: TRBV28
D: NA
CDR3: ASTSGPHSYNEQF

J: TRBJ1-1
length: 12
V: TRBV7-2
D: NA
CDR3: ASSPGRRRSEAF

J: TRBJ1-5
length: 11
V: TRBV5-1
D: TRBD1
CDR3: ASSRQGDQPQH

J: TRBJ2-7
length: 10
V: TRBV7-2
D: TRBD1
CDR3: ASSLRTGEQY

J: TRBJ1-3
length: 16
V: TRBV7-8
D: NA
CDR3: ASSLEAQGLGSGNTIY

J: TRBJ2-5
length: 12
V: TRBV19
D: NA
CDR3: ASSIVEGVETQY

J: TRBJ2-3
length: 14
V: TRBV10-3
D: TRBD2
CDR3: AISESLAGFADTQY

J: TRBJ1-6
length: 12
V: TRBV2
D: TRBD1
CDR3: ASDDRVLNSPLH

J: TRBJ2-1
length: 13
V: TRBV5-1
D: TRBD2
CDR3: ASSLEAGGYNEQF

J: TRBJ1-1
length: 11
V: TRBV15
D: TRBD1
CDR3: ATSPDREEEAF

J: TRBJ2-7
length: 13
V: TRBV5-3
D: NA
CDR3: ARSLAGPLRCEQY

J: TRBJ2-1
length: 13
V: TRBV30
D: TRBD1
CDR3: AWSNSDRAHNEQF

J: TRBJ1-2
length: 11
V: TRBV5-1
D: NA
CDR3: ASSLAEGSGYT

J: TRBJ2-2
length: 18
V: TRBV21-1
D: NA
CDR3: ASSSPPGQPGLAVGGELF

J: TRBJ2-3
length: 13
V: TRBV18
D: TRBD2
CDR3: ASSPLAGSTDTQY

J: TRBJ2-7
length: 12
V: TRBV28
D: TRBD2
CDR3: ASSSASGSYEQY

J: TRBJ2-1
length: 11
V: TRBV12-3/TRBV12-4
D: NA
CDR3: ASSFSSHNEQF

J: TRBJ1-1
length: 12
V: TRBV5-1
D: NA
CDR3: ASSSRGSNTEAF

J: TRBJ1-5
length: 13
V: TRBV3-1/TRBV3-2
D: NA
CDR3: ASSTDLGGNQPQH

J: TRBJ2-7
length: 10
V: TRBV10-3
D: NA
CDR3: AISESVFEQY

J: TRBJ2-5
length: 11
V: TRBV5-4
D: NA
CDR3: ASRYSAKETQY

J: TRBJ2-5
length: 14
V: TRBV5-1
D: NA
CDR3: ASSLWAGAGRETQY

J: TRBJ1-4
length: 13
V: TRBV28
D: NA
CDR3: ASSPDRMINEKLF

J: TRBJ1-2
length: 12
V: TRBV7-8
D: NA
CDR3: ASSLVVGIYGYT